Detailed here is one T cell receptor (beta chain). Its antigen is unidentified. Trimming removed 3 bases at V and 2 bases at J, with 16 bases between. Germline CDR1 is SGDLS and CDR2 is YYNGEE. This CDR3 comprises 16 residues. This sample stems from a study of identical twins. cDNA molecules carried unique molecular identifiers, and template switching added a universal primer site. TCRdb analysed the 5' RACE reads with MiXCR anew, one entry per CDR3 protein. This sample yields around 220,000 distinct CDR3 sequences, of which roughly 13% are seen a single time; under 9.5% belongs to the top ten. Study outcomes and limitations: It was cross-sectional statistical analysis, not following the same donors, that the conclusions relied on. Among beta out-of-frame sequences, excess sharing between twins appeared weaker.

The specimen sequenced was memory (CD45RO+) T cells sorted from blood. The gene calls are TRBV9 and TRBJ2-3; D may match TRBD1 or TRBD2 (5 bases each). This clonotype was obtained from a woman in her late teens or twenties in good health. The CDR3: CASSGGGLRHTDTQYF. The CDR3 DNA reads TGTGCCAGCAGCGGTGGGGGTCTCCGACACACAGATACGCAGTATTTT.